These 4 T cell receptor beta chains were all obtained from the same sample, sequenced in a study of PD-1 blockade in classical Hodgkin lymphoma. Each and every patient relapsed after autologous stem cell transplantation, and patients got differing brentuximab vedotin exposure. TCRdb keeps only in-frame clones here, not all; method: immunoSEQ multiplex PCR. The data hold 75,000 to 100,000 clones, with around 81% observed a single time. The starting material was peripheral blood mononuclear cells (PBMCs), obtained before the second cycle of nivolumab. The receptors were sampled from a human donor with classical Hodgkin lymphoma.

The rearrangement uses TRBV7-2 and TRBJ1-5, with 7 positions matching TRBD1. The CDR3 contains 13 residues. After removal of 7 bases from V and 7 bases from J, the junction contained 7 bases not matched to a gene. The germline V gene encodes CDR1 SGHTA and CDR2 FQGNSA. The CDR3 bases are TGTGCCAGCAATCTAGGGGGCAGCCAGCCCCAGCATTTT. It translates to CASNLGGSQPQHF. Full variable domain (rest looked up from reference TRBV7-2 and TRBJ1-5): GAGVSQSPSNKVTEKGKDVELRCDPISGHTALYWYRQSLGQGLEFLIYFQGNSAPDKSGLPSDRFSAERTGGSVSTLTIQRTQQEDSAVYLCASNLGGSQPQHFGDGTRLSIL.

V is TRBV29-1 and J is TRBJ2-4; D may be TRBD2 (5 bases). This CDR3 contains 12 residues. V lost 7 bases and J 7 bases, leaving 14 bases between the germline ends. Germline V lookup: CDR1 SQVTM, CDR2 ANQGSEA. CDR3 sequence (DNA): TGCAGCGGCCGGGGTAGGGCGAACATTCAGTACTTC. Its translation is CSGRGRANIQYF.

This clone was picked up a small number of times. The chain recombines TRBV6-5 with TRBJ1-1; D not certain. CDR1 MNHEY and CDR2 SVGAGI come from the germline V gene. CDR3 length: 14 amino acids. Trimming left V 0 bases short and J 4 bases short, with 9 bases between. The CDR3 is CASSYSYSGTEAFF. The DNA for the CDR3 is TGTGCCAGCAGTTACTCGTACAGCGGCACTGAAGCTTTCTTT.

There are many counts of this clone. The chain combines TRBV19 with TRBJ1-1; TRBD1 matches 7 bases. The CDR3 is 13 residues long. Germline lookup yields CDR1 LNHDA and CDR2 SQIVND (reference sequence). Trimming removed 3 bases from V and 5 bases from J; junction bases left unmatched: 3. The CDR3 here is CASSINRGTEAFF. In nucleotides, the CDR3 is TGTGCCAGTAGTATCAACAGGGGAACTGAAGCTTTCTTT.